The 6 T cell receptor beta chains reported below all come from one sample, sequenced in a study of blood T cell repertoires in COVID-19. The method was immunoSEQ multiplex PCR; TCRdb's version includes in-frame clones alone and lacks a portion of them. Seen here are roughly 230,000 clones, 80% to 85% observed once, and the top ten hold 8% to 11%. The sequenced material came from peripheral blood. These receptors all come from a woman older than 75 with COVID-19, enrolled during active disease.

J is TRBJ2-1 and V is TRBV6-1; 9 bases are a match to TRBD2. The V gene end was trimmed by 4 bases and the J gene end by 5 bases; junction bases not matched to a gene: 12. Germline V gene data show CDR1 as MNHNS and CDR2 as SASEGT. CDR3 length equals 17 residues. The CDR3 region has the DNA TGTGCCAGCAGTGGACAGCGGGGGGCCCGCAATGACAATGAGCAGTTCTTC. Amino acid sequence: CASSGQRGARNDNEQFF.

The V gene is TRBV29-1, the J gene TRBJ2-7; 9 bases fit TRBD2. Germline lookup yields CDR1 SQVTM and CDR2 ANQGSEA. J gave up 10 bases and V 2 bases, and 9 bases lay outside the gene matches. The CDR3 spans 13 residues. The CDR3 protein is CSVEKAQRGEQYF. In DNA, the CDR3 is TGCAGCGTTGAAAAGGCCCAGCGGGGGGAACAGTACTTC.

The chain links TRBV11-2 to TRBJ2-7, with a tentative D call TRBD2 (5 bases). The V and J ends lost 5 bases and 2 bases respectively, with 10 bases between them. Per the germline V gene, CDR1 is SGHAT and CDR2 is FQNNGV. The CDR3 consists of 13 residues. The CDR3: CASSISEAYEQYF. CDR3 sequence (DNA): TGTGCCAGCAGCATTTCGGAGGCCTACGAGCAGTACTTC.

In this sample, this clone turned up a few times. The V gene is TRBV24-1, the J gene TRBJ2-1; 9 nucleotides agree with TRBD2. The CDR3 sequence is 13 residues long. Germline loops: CDR1 KGHDR, CDR2 SFDVKD. J lost 3 bases, V lost 9 bases, and 2 bases had no gene match. The CDR3 here is CATGRGGYNEQFF. The CDR3 DNA is TGTGCCACCGGGCGGGGGGGCTACAATGAGCAGTTCTTC.

The chain is built from TRBV3-1 (or the pseudogene TRBV3-2) and TRBJ2-3, with a weak D call TRBD1 (6 bases). Per the germline V gene, CDR1 is LGHDT and CDR2 is YNNKEL (reference sequence). The CDR3 totals 15 residues. Trimming removed 0 bases at V and 6 bases at J, with 13 bases between. The CDR3 DNA is TGTGCCAGCAGCCAAGATGGGGGCCCGGGGGATACGCAGTATTTT. Protein sequence: CASSQDGGPGDTQYF.

V gene TRBV10-3 combines with J gene TRBJ1-5; no reliable D call. Trimming cost V 8 bases and J 3 bases, with 11 bases left between them. Germline V gene lookup returns CDR1 ENHRY and CDR2 SYGVKD. The CDR3 runs 13 residues. The CDR3 loop is CAIGEPANQPQHF. In DNA, the CDR3 is TGTGCCATCGGGGAGCCCGCCAATCAGCCCCAGCATTTT.